Below, 8 T cell receptor beta chains from the same sample are listed, as sequenced in a study of T and B cells in COVID-19 patients. BIOMED2 TRB-A/B primer pools were used in multiplex TRB PCR. In TCRdb, the multiplex PCR reads were re-called with MiXCR into one record per CDR3 protein. The data contain thousands of distinct CDR3 sequences, about 26% of them singletons. Each TRB amplification used about 230-550 ng of genomic DNA from blood. Material: blood. These receptors all come from a human donor with active COVID-19.

This clonotype qualifies as medium-sized (0.01 to 0.1%). The genes are TRBV15 and TRBJ2-5, with D uncertain. The V and J ends lost 1 base and 2 bases respectively, with 2 bases between them. This CDR3 has 12 amino acids. CDR1 is LNHNV and CDR2 is YYDKDF in the germline V gene (reference sequence). The CDR3 coding sequence is TGTGCCACCAGCAGAGTACAAGAGACCCAGTACTTC. It encodes CATSRVQETQYF. Full variable domain (outside the CDR3, taken from reference TRBV15 and TRBJ2-5): DAMVIQNPRYQVTQFGKPVTLSCSQTLNHNVMYWYQQKSSQAPKLLFHYYDKDFNNEADTPDNFQSRRPNTSFCFLDIRSPGLGDTAMYLCATSRVQETQYFGPGTRLLVL.

By frequency in the sample, this clonotype is medium-sized. The V gene is TRBV5-6, the J gene TRBJ2-2; D uncertain. Per the germline V gene, CDR1 is SGHDT and CDR2 is YYEEEE. The CDR3 has 15 residues. Trimming pared 7 bases from V and 4 bases from J, leaving 17 bases between. CDR3 sequence: CASFESGLGTGELFF. The DNA for the CDR3 is TGTGCCAGCTTTGAGTCAGGCCTAGGCACCGGGGAGCTGTTTTTT.

This sequence joins TRBV7-9 and TRBJ1-2; D gene ambiguous. The V and J ends lost 3 bases and 6 bases respectively, with 8 bases between them. The CDR3 contains 12 residues. Germline V gives CDR1 SEHNR, CDR2 FQNEAQ (reference sequence). For the CDR3, the DNA is TGTGCCAGCAGCTTCAAGGATCATGGCTACACCTTC. Translating it yields CASSFKDHGYTF.

V is TRBV11-1 and J is TRBJ2-2, with 12 bases aligning to TRBD2. The CDR3 contains 16 residues. Germline CDR1 is SGHAT and CDR2 is FQDESV (reference sequence). Trimming at V came to 4 bases and at J to 5 bases, leaving 5 bases not matched to a gene. The CDR3: CASSSRTSGVTGELFF. The CDR3 nucleotides read TGTGCCAGCAGCTCCAGGACTAGCGGGGTTACCGGGGAGCTGTTTTTT. Together with reference TRBV11-1 and TRBJ2-2, the CDR3 gives the full variable domain: EAEVAQSPRYKITEKSQAVAFWCDPISGHATLYWYRQILGQGPELLVQFQDESVVDDSQLPKDRFSAERLKGVDSTLKIQPAELGDSAMYLCASSSRTSGVTGELFFGEGSRLTVL.

This clonotype is medium-sized (0.01 to 0.1%). The chain has TRBV18 and TRBJ2-7; D might be TRBD2 (6 bases). Per the germline V gene, CDR1 is KGHSH and CDR2 is LQKENI. The CDR3 is made up of 14 amino acids. Trimming pared 0 bases from V and 6 bases from J, leaving 12 bases between. The CDR3 sequence is CASSPPGGSAEQYF. In DNA, the CDR3 is TGTGCCAGCTCACCACCTGGGGGGTCCGCCGAGCAGTACTTC.

In its sample, this clonotype is medium-sized. This sequence joins TRBV29-1 and TRBJ2-7; 10 nucleotides line up with TRBD1. The CDR3 has 12 amino acids. Unmatched junction bases numbered 7, after V lost 7 bases and J lost 7 bases. Germline V gene lookup returns CDR1 SQVTM and CDR2 ANQGSEA. The CDR3 spells CSARQGAGEQYF. The CDR3 coding sequence is TGCAGCGCCCGACAGGGGGCGGGTGAGCAGTACTTC.

By share, this clonotype ranks as medium-sized. The chain is built from TRBV27 and TRBJ1-6; the match to TRBD1 covers 8 bases. This CDR3 is built from 17 residues. V dropped 3 bases and J dropped 9; count of bases not matched to a gene: 13. CDR1 MNHEY and CDR2 SMNVEV come from the germline V gene (reference sequence). The CDR3 DNA is TGTGCCAGCAGTTTTGACTACAGACAGGGGCTTTTTTCACCCCTCCACTTT. Its translation: CASSFDYRQGLFSPLHF.

The chain carries TRBV19 and TRBJ2-7; possibly TRBD2 for D (7 bases). V gave up 6 bases and J gave up 7 bases, with 16 bases separating them. Germline CDR1 is LNHDA and CDR2 is SQIVND (reference sequence). The CDR3 is 13 amino acids. CDR3 residues: CASRGRGGDEQYF. CDR3 sequence (DNA): TGTGCCAGTAGGGGGCGCGGGGGCGATGAGCAGTACTTC.